This is a list of T cell receptor beta chains from one sample in a study of cytomegalovirus exposure and HLA in healthy donors. Repertoires were generated with immunoSEQ multiplex PCR, while TCRdb's copy carries only in-frame clones and drops some. Its table lists some 130,000 clones. Sample: PBMCs. The receptors were sampled from a man aged 18 to 29 in good health and CMV-seronegative. Both conserved end residues are part of each CDR3. Fields, in order: D gene, J gene, V gene, CDR3 protein, CDR3 DNA. D genes are given only for firm matches.

d_call: .
j_call: TRBJ1-2
v_call: TRBV30
cdr3_aa: CAWSDRQGSYTF
cdr3_nt: TGTGCCTGGAGCGACAGGCAGGGGAGCTACACCTTC

d_call: TRBD1
j_call: TRBJ1-2
v_call: TRBV25-1
cdr3_aa: CASSANRGGYGYTF
cdr3_nt: TGTGCCAGCAGTGCCAACAGGGGGGGCTATGGCTACACCTTC

d_call: TRBD2
j_call: TRBJ2-7
v_call: TRBV27
cdr3_aa: CASSPRGGGRNEQYF
cdr3_nt: TGTGCCAGCAGTCCCCGTGGGGGGGGAAGAAACGAGCAGTACTTC

d_call: .
j_call: TRBJ1-2
v_call: TRBV6-5
cdr3_aa: CASSPTNYGYTF
cdr3_nt: TGTGCCAGCAGCCCCACTAACTATGGCTACACCTTC

d_call: .
j_call: TRBJ2-2
v_call: TRBV7-3
cdr3_aa: CASSLGLGTGELFF
cdr3_nt: TGTGCCAGCAGCTTGGGACTGGGCACCGGGGAGCTGTTTTTT

d_call: .
j_call: TRBJ2-1
v_call: TRBV7-3
cdr3_aa: CASSLPTGGSAEQFF
cdr3_nt: TGTGCCAGCAGCTTACCTACTGGGGGGAGTGCTGAGCAGTTCTTC

d_call: TRBD1
j_call: TRBJ2-1
v_call: TRBV19
cdr3_aa: CASSMRDRNNEQFF
cdr3_nt: TGTGCCAGTAGTATGCGGGACAGGAACAATGAGCAGTTCTTC

d_call: TRBD1
j_call: TRBJ1-3
v_call: TRBV5-4
cdr3_aa: CASSLTGGSGNTIYF
cdr3_nt: TGTGCCAGCAGCTTAACAGGGGGTAGTGGAAACACCATATATTTT

d_call: TRBD1
j_call: TRBJ2-1
v_call: TRBV10-3
cdr3_aa: CAISGLRTGVNEQFF
cdr3_nt: TGTGCCATCAGTGGCTTGAGGACAGGGGTTAATGAGCAGTTCTTC

d_call: TRBD1
j_call: TRBJ1-2
v_call: TRBV7-9
cdr3_aa: CASSLAGPTGLGYTF
cdr3_nt: TGTGCCAGCAGCTTAGCGGGTCCGACAGGGTTAGGCTACACCTTC

d_call: TRBD1
j_call: TRBJ1-1
v_call: TRBV18
cdr3_aa: CASSTQGLDTEAFF
cdr3_nt: TGTGCCAGCTCAACACAGGGGTTGGACACTGAAGCTTTCTTT

d_call: TRBD2
j_call: TRBJ2-7
v_call: TRBV19
cdr3_aa: CASSGGSSYEQYF
cdr3_nt: TGTGCCAGTAGCGGCGGGAGCTCCTACGAGCAGTACTTC

d_call: TRBD2
j_call: TRBJ2-7
v_call: TRBV7-2
cdr3_aa: CASSLGLAGNNEQYF
cdr3_nt: TGTGCCAGCAGCTTAGGACTAGCAGGGAACAACGAGCAGTACTTC

d_call: .
j_call: TRBJ1-1
v_call: TRBV19
cdr3_aa: CASSNSGGVNTEAFF
cdr3_nt: TGTGCCAGTAGTAATTCGGGCGGGGTGAACACTGAAGCTTTCTTT

d_call: TRBD1
j_call: TRBJ2-1
v_call: TRBV6-5
cdr3_aa: CASSPWTGVYNEQFF
cdr3_nt: TGTGCCAGCAGTCCGTGGACAGGGGTATACAATGAGCAGTTCTTC

d_call: .
j_call: TRBJ1-1
v_call: TRBV14
cdr3_aa: CASSLYRKAEAFF
cdr3_nt: TGTGCCAGCAGCTTATACAGGAAGGCTGAAGCTTTCTTT

d_call: .
j_call: TRBJ2-3
v_call: TRBV9
cdr3_aa: CASSAIGRVTDTQYF
cdr3_nt: TGTGCCAGCAGCGCAATCGGGCGGGTCACAGATACGCAGTATTTT

d_call: .
j_call: TRBJ1-5
v_call: TRBV16
cdr3_aa: CASSQNSGEQPQHF
cdr3_nt: TGTGCCAGCAGCCAAAACTCAGGGGAACAGCCCCAGCATTTT

d_call: .
j_call: TRBJ1-1
v_call: TRBV10-3
cdr3_aa: CAISPQVTGSGAFF
cdr3_nt: TGTGCCATCAGTCCTCAAGTGACCGGGTCAGGGGCTTTCTTT

d_call: TRBD1
j_call: TRBJ1-1
v_call: TRBV19
cdr3_aa: CASSVTGGGMNTEAFF
cdr3_nt: TGTGCCAGTAGTGTGACAGGGGGCGGTATGAACACTGAAGCTTTCTTT

d_call: TRBD2
j_call: TRBJ2-7
v_call: TRBV5-1
cdr3_aa: CATGEGTRPYEQYF
cdr3_nt: TGCGCCACGGGAGAAGGGACTAGACCCTACGAGCAGTACTTC

d_call: TRBD2
j_call: TRBJ2-1
v_call: TRBV28
cdr3_aa: CASSLPGLAVYNEQFF
cdr3_nt: TGTGCCAGCAGTTTACCGGGACTAGCGGTTTACAATGAGCAGTTCTTC

d_call: TRBD1
j_call: TRBJ1-4
v_call: TRBV6-6
cdr3_aa: CASSSGGSGEKLFF
cdr3_nt: TGTGCCAGCAGTTCAGGGGGTTCCGGGGAAAAACTGTTTTTT

d_call: .
j_call: TRBJ1-2
v_call: TRBV19
cdr3_aa: CASSIDGGPYGYTF
cdr3_nt: TGTGCCAGTAGTATAGATGGAGGCCCTTATGGCTACACCTTC

d_call: TRBD1
j_call: TRBJ1-3
v_call: TRBV28
cdr3_aa: CASSLTGGGNTIYF
cdr3_nt: TGTGCCAGCAGTCTAACAGGGGGCGGAAACACCATATATTTT

d_call: .
j_call: TRBJ2-7
v_call: TRBV28
cdr3_aa: CASSLGQIYEQYF
cdr3_nt: TGTGCCAGCAGTCTCGGACAGATCTACGAGCAGTACTTC

d_call: TRBD1
j_call: TRBJ2-1
v_call: TRBV11-2
cdr3_aa: CASSARPGQGWNEQFF
cdr3_nt: TGTGCCAGCAGCGCACGCCCGGGACAGGGGTGGAATGAGCAGTTCTTC

d_call: .
j_call: TRBJ1-1
v_call: TRBV4-1
cdr3_aa: CASSQEEGRSDTEAFF
cdr3_nt: TGCGCCAGCAGCCAAGAGGAGGGGCGTTCGGACACTGAAGCTTTCTTT

d_call: .
j_call: TRBJ2-7
v_call: TRBV19
cdr3_aa: CASRVQGYGTYEQYF
cdr3_nt: TGTGCCAGTAGAGTACAGGGTTACGGGACCTACGAGCAGTACTTC

d_call: TRBD2
j_call: TRBJ2-7
v_call: TRBV7-9
cdr3_aa: CASSSGLGLAGSYEQYF
cdr3_nt: TGTGCCAGCAGCTCAGGACTGGGACTAGCGGGCTCCTACGAGCAGTACTTC

d_call: TRBD2
j_call: TRBJ2-3
v_call: TRBV5-4
cdr3_aa: CASSFVAGLGTDTQYF
cdr3_nt: TGTGCCAGCAGCTTTGTAGCGGGCTTAGGCACAGATACGCAGTATTTT